The clone carrying this TCR beta chain was counted ten times or more. What it recognizes is unknown. This sample is part of a study of T-cell reconstitution after alpha-beta-depleted transplantation in children. Researchers prepared the TCRbeta library using unique molecular identifiers, the study reports. TCRdb re-called the PCR reads with MiXCR, one entry per CDR3 protein. The top ten clones hold around 9.8% of a sample with around 300,000 distinct CDR3 sequences, around 7.3% of them seen once. Study-wide results and limits: Among T cells one year after transplant, newly produced cells accounted for most counts and diversity. Some patients showed high day-60 TCRbeta diversity, which derived from surviving recipient T cells and thymic progenitors. Reportedly, roughly two months post-transplant, alpha-beta T cells arose from several hundred expanded graft clones.

From germline, CDR1 is DFQATT and CDR2 SNEGSKA (reference sequence). This CDR3 comprises 13 residues. Trimming shortened V by 0 bases and J by 2 bases, and 6 bases separated the two germline ends. This sequence was found in a female patient aged 2-15 years who had a stem cell transplant for Fanconi anemia, so the T cells may come from the graft donor. Sequences were derived from peripheral blood, sampled 360 days after TCRalphabeta/CD19-depleted stem cell transplant. V usage is TRBV20-1 and J usage is TRBJ2-3; D remains unclear. The CDR3 bases are TGCAGTGCTAGAGATCCTCTCACAGATACGCAGTATTTT. It encodes CSARDPLTDTQYF.